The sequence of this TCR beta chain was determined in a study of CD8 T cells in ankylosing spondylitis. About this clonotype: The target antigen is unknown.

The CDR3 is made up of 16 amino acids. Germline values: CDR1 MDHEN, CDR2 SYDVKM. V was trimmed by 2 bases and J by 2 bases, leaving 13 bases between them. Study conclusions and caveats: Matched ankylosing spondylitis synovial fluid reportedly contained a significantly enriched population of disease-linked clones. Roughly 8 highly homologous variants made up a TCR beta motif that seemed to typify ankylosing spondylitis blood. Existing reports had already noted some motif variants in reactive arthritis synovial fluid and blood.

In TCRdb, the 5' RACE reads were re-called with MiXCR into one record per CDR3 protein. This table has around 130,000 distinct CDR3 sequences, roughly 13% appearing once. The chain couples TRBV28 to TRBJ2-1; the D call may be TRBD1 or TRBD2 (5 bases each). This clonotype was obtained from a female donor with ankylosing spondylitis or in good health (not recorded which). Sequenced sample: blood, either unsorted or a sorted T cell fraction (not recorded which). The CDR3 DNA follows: TGTGCCAGCAGTTTAAACCCGGGGACGACCTACAATGAGCAGTTCTTC. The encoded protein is CASSLNPGTTYNEQFF.